A single sample gave rise to the 13 T cell receptor beta chains below, sequenced in a study of shared clonotypes between healthy human individuals. CD45RO-negative cells were positively selected for CCR7, leaving out terminally differentiated effector memory CD45RA+ cells. Data came from immunoSEQ multiplex PCR; TCRdb stores just in-frame clones and leaves some out. The sample holds roughly 2.1 million clones, about 92% seen once. Sequencing was done on a sample of naive CD8+ T cells from PBMCs. All receptors come from a man aged 18 to 29 in good health. Some clones in this sample may be carry-over from other donors' samples.

The chain links TRBV5-6 to TRBJ1-2; D ambiguous. Germline loops: CDR1 SGHDT, CDR2 YYEEEE. Trimming took 4 bases from V and 6 from J, leaving 19 bases between them. This CDR3 comprises 15 residues. CDR3 in amino acids: CASSATPPAFNGYTF. CDR3 nucleotides: TGTGCCAGCAGCGCAACGCCCCCAGCTTTTAATGGCTACACCTTC.

This chain joins TRBV28 and TRBJ1-2, with D hard to call. Germline V gives CDR1 MDHEN, CDR2 SYDVKM. The CDR3 length is 16 residues. Trimming took off 4 bases at V and 8 bases at J, with 23 bases between the two ends. The CDR3 region is CASSSPSEVTPAGYTF. The CDR3 bases are TGTGCCAGCAGTTCCCCTTCAGAGGTCACCCCAGCCGGCTACACCTTC.

This clone came up once. This chain uses TRBV19 with TRBJ2-7, with 7 bases that match TRBD2. V lost 5 bases to trimming and J lost 5 bases; unmatched junction nucleotides: 9. CDR3 size: 14 residues. The germline gives CDR1 LNHDA, CDR2 SQIVND (reference sequence). CDR3 coding DNA: TGTGCCAGTAGTCTCGGAGCGGGGTCCCACGAGCAGTACTTC. This translates into CASSLGAGSHEQYF.

The chain has TRBV6-1 and TRBJ2-1; TRBD1 matches at 8 bases. Germline V gives CDR1 MNHNS, CDR2 SASEGT. The ends lost 4 bases at V and 3 bases at J; junction bases unmatched: 20. The CDR3 totals 20 residues. The chain's CDR3 is CASSGGRGRRGGSYYNEQFF. CDR3 sequence (DNA): TGTGCCAGCAGTGGAGGCAGGGGGCGCCGAGGAGGGTCCTACTACAATGAGCAGTTCTTC.

The CDR3 sequence: CASSQDYRNTDTQYF. CDR3 in DNA: TGTGCCAGCAGCCAAGATTACAGGAACACAGATACGCAGTATTTT. The V and J genes are TRBV4-2 and TRBJ2-3, with D perhaps matching TRBD1 (5 bases). Germline loops: CDR1 LGHNA, CDR2 YNFKEQ. Trimming pared 0 bases from V and 2 bases from J, leaving 9 bases between. CDR3 length: 15 amino acids.

The rearrangement joins TRBV4-1 to TRBJ2-3; tentatively, D is TRBD1 (5 bases). The V end was cut by 6 bases, the J end by 6 bases, with 25 bases between. The germline V gene encodes CDR1 MGHRA and CDR2 YSYEKL. The CDR3 contains 17 residues. This CDR3 reads CASSPGSASPMRDTQYF. The CDR3 nucleotides read TGCGCCAGCAGTCCAGGGTCGGCCAGCCCTATGAGGGATACGCAGTATTTT.

The genes are TRBV7-2 and TRBJ2-7; D may match TRBD1 or TRBD2 (5 bases each). Germline loops: CDR1 SGHTA, CDR2 FQGNSA. The V end was cut by 5 bases, the J end by 6 bases, with 11 bases between. The CDR3 spans 12 residues. Here the CDR3 DNA reads TGTGCCAGCAGCCCTTTTGGGACCGAGCAGTACTTC. It yields the protein CASSPFGTEQYF.

As for this clone: Other DNA sequences of this sample code for an identical CDR3. The chain couples TRBV27 to TRBJ2-1; D call uncertain. The V gene's germline CDR1 is MNHEY and CDR2 SMNVEV (reference sequence). CDR3 length: 13 residues. V was pared by 5 bases and J by 0 bases, with 5 bases between. The CDR3 loop is CASSLSSYNEQFF. The CDR3 DNA follows: TGTGCCAGCAGTCTCTCCTCCTACAATGAGCAGTTCTTC.

V gene TRBV5-1 combines with J gene TRBJ2-1; perhaps TRBD2 as D (6 bases). Germline assignment: CDR1 SGHRS and CDR2 YFSETQ. This CDR3 has 17 residues. Trimming removed 4 bases from V and 7 bases from J, with 24 bases in between. The CDR3 spells CASSRTWTKSGFNEQFF. CDR3 DNA sequence: TGCGCCAGCAGCCGTACTTGGACTAAGAGCGGGTTTAATGAGCAGTTCTTC.

J is TRBJ2-7 and V is TRBV27; 10 bases line up with TRBD2. There are 14 residues in the CDR3. Trimming removed 6 bases from V and 4 bases from J; junction bases left unmatched: 6. CDR1 and CDR2 (germline): MNHEY, SMNVEV (reference sequence). DNA of the CDR3: TGTGCCAGCAGACTGCTAGCGGGAGTTTACGAGCAGTACTTC. This codes for CASRLLAGVYEQYF.

In DNA form, the CDR3 reads TGTGCCAGCAGCTCCGACAGGGATAGCAATCAGCCCCAGCATTTT. Its protein product is CASSSDRDSNQPQHF. This chain uses TRBV9 with TRBJ1-5, with 7 bases lining up with TRBD1. The CDR3 extends over 15 amino acids. Trimming at V came to 4 bases and at J to 0 bases, leaving 4 bases not matched to a gene. Per the germline V gene, CDR1 is SGDLS and CDR2 is YYNGEE.

The genes are TRBV11-2 and TRBJ2-5; D perhaps matches TRBD2 (5 bases). CDR1 SGHAT and CDR2 FQNNGV come from the germline V gene. The CDR3 is made up of 15 amino acids. Trimming shortened V by 1 base and J by 2 bases, and 11 bases separated the two germline ends. The CDR3 DNA sequence: TGTGCCAGCAGCTTAGTCGGTTGGGAGCAAGAGACCCAGTACTTC. Translating it yields CASSLVGWEQETQYF.

The gene calls are TRBV6-6 and TRBJ2-7, with a weak D call TRBD2 (6 bases). The germline V gene encodes CDR1 MNHNY and CDR2 SVGAGI (reference sequence). V shed 5 bases and J shed 6 bases, with 11 bases lying between them. CDR3 length: 12 residues. The CDR3 sequence is CASSKTSGEQYF. The CDR3 DNA follows: TGTGCCAGCAGTAAGACTAGTGGCGAGCAGTACTTC.